This paragraph covers one T cell receptor (beta chain) sequence. Donors of Cohort 3 who recovered were those that had two negative PCRs, clearance, or symptom resolution. Sequencing used immunoSEQ multiplex PCR; TCRdb keeps in-frame clones, though not all of them. The sample has almost 400,000 clones; 85% to 90% are singletons. The CDR3 contains 15 residues. The germline V and J ends were trimmed by 1 base and 5 bases, with 12 bases remaining between them. Per germline, CDR1 SGHVS and CDR2 FNYEAQ. The data stem from a study of blood T cell repertoires in COVID-19. Turning to the study itself: Sources were T cells, B-cell-depleted T cells, or PBMCs; the material itself was cDNA or gDNA.

The chain uses TRBV7-6 and TRBJ1-3, with D perhaps matching TRBD1 (6 bases). What was sequenced was PBMCs or T cells enriched from blood (not recorded which). This clonotype was sampled from a woman aged 25 to 39 who had recovered from COVID-19. The CDR3 bases are TGTGCCAGCAGCTTAGTGTTTGACAGGAGAAACACCATATATTTT. Encoded protein: CASSLVFDRRNTIYF.